This is a list of T cell receptor beta chains from one sample in a study of blood T cell repertoires in COVID-19. The assay was immunoSEQ multiplex PCR, and TCRdb's table has in-frame clones only and misses some. The data contain around 440,000 clones, about 91% of them singletons. The material sequenced was peripheral blood. These receptors originate from a woman between 50 and 59 years old with COVID-19, enrolled during active disease. Each CDR3 is given with its conserved first and last residue. A D gene is named only where the DNA matches it firmly. The size field is filled for only some rows; it gives once, few, many or a size class.

j_call d_call v_call clone_size cdr3_aa cdr3_nt
TRBJ1-4 . TRBV28 . CASSLQGNNEKLFF TGTGCCAGCAGCCTACAGGGCAATAATGAAAAACTGTTTTTT
TRBJ1-1 . TRBV5-5 . CASSLVRGNTEAFF TGTGCCAGCAGCTTGGTTAGGGGGAACACTGAAGCTTTCTTT
TRBJ2-5 TRBD2 TRBV3-1/TRBV3-2 . CASSQDLPSGGGQETQYF TGTGCCAGCAGCCAAGATCTGCCTAGCGGGGGGGGTCAAGAGACCCAGTACTTC
TRBJ2-7 TRBD2 TRBV5-4 . CASSLGGTSYEQYF TGTGCCAGCAGCTTGGGCGGGACTAGCTACGAGCAGTACTTC
TRBJ1-6 . TRBV12-1 . CASSFVPGLGSPLHF TGTGCCAGCAGCTTTGTGCCAGGGCTTGGTTCACCCCTCCACTTT
TRBJ1-6 . TRBV15 few CATSRDPLRQGWSPLHF TGTGCCACCAGCAGAGATCCCCTGAGGCAGGGGTGGTCACCCCTCCACTTT
TRBJ2-1 TRBD2 TRBV2 . CASSATSGGLSYNEQFF TGTGCCAGCAGCGCGACTAGCGGGGGCCTCTCCTACAATGAGCAGTTCTTC
TRBJ2-7 . TRBV30 . CAWSTFRGGSAQYF TGTGCCTGGAGTACTTTTAGGGGGGGTAGCGCGCAGTACTTC
TRBJ2-1 . TRBV19 . CASSIRGGEQFF TGTGCCAGTAGTATTAGGGGGGGCGAGCAGTTCTTC
TRBJ1-2 . TRBV7-9 . CASGRIRDTDGYTF TGTGCCAGCGGTAGAATACGGGACACAGATGGCTACACCTTC
TRBJ1-2 . TRBV24-1 . CATSRTALYGYTF TGTGCCACCAGCCGGACAGCTTTATATGGCTACACCTTC
TRBJ2-5 . TRBV5-1 . CASSRAQGAQYF TGCGCCAGCAGCCGAGCCCAAGGGGCCCAGTACTTC
TRBJ1-5 . TRBV3-1/TRBV3-2 . CASSQSGTYQPQHF TGTGCCAGCAGCCAGTCAGGGACTTATCAGCCCCAGCATTTT
TRBJ1-1 TRBD1 TRBV7-8 . CASTLDRVGTEAFF TGTGCCAGCACCCTTGACAGGGTGGGCACTGAAGCTTTCTTT
TRBJ1-5 . TRBV28 once CASSTPDSLVNQPQHF TGTGCCAGCAGTACCCCCGACAGCCTAGTCAATCAGCCCCAGCATTTT
TRBJ1-4 . TRBV11-2 . CASSSTGREEKLFF TGTGCCAGCAGCTCGACAGGAAGGGAAGAAAAACTGTTTTTT
TRBJ2-1 . TRBV2 . CASSLMGLQNPYNEQFF TGTGCCAGCAGCTTAATGGGACTCCAGAACCCCTACAATGAGCAGTTCTTC
TRBJ1-5 . TRBV30 . CAWSVGGEGQPQHF TGTGCCTGGAGTGTAGGAGGGGAGGGTCAGCCCCAGCATTTT
TRBJ1-6 TRBD1 TRBV18 . CASSLNRGIGNSPLHF TGTGCCAGCTCACTAAACAGGGGCATAGGTAATTCACCCCTCCACTTT
TRBJ2-1 TRBD2 TRBV7-9 . CASSLETSGGSEQFF TGTGCCAGCAGCTTAGAGACTAGCGGGGGGAGTGAGCAGTTCTTC
TRBJ1-3 . TRBV30 . CAWSVKGVSGNTIYF TGTGCCTGGAGTGTCAAGGGGGTCTCTGGAAACACCATATATTTT
TRBJ2-1 TRBD2 TRBV6-2/TRBV6-3 . CASSYLAGTRDEQFF TGTGCCAGCAGTTACCTAGCGGGGACCAGGGATGAGCAGTTCTTC
TRBJ2-3 . TRBV6-1 . CASSETWAAGDTQYF TGTGCCAGCAGTGAAACCTGGGCAGCGGGAGATACGCAGTATTTT
TRBJ2-3 TRBD1 TRBV29-1 . CSVSGTGITDTQYF TGCAGCGTATCCGGGACAGGAATCACAGATACGCAGTATTTT
TRBJ1-1 . TRBV6-5 once CASSYRTGSTEAFF TGTGCCAGCAGTTACAGGACGGGGAGCACTGAAGCTTTCTTT
TRBJ1-6 . TRBV5-1 . CASSLGSRGSSYNSPLHF TGCGCCAGCAGCTTGGGCTCGCGGGGGAGCTCCTATAATTCACCCCTCCACTTT
TRBJ2-7 . TRBV20-1 . CSATGSEQYF TGCAGTGCTACGGGGAGCGAGCAGTACTTC
TRBJ2-3 . TRBV21-1 . CASAGTSSTDTQYF TGTGCCAGCGCGGGGACTAGCTCCACAGATACGCAGTATTTT
TRBJ1-1 . TRBV5-1 . CASSPQGPEAFF TGCGCCAGCAGTCCCCAGGGTCCTGAAGCTTTCTTT
TRBJ2-5 TRBD1 TRBV9 . CASSVEGTGDETQYF TGTGCCAGCAGCGTAGAAGGGACAGGGGACGAGACCCAGTACTTC
TRBJ1-1 . TRBV4-1 . CASSHPPAGNTEAFF TGCGCCAGCAGCCACCCCCCCGCAGGGAACACTGAAGCTTTCTTT
TRBJ2-4 . TRBV9 . CASSVGQGGGKNIQYF TGTGCCAGCAGCGTAGGCCAGGGTGGTGGCAAAAACATTCAGTACTTC
TRBJ2-7 TRBD1 TRBV5-4 . CASSWSTGQGGEQYF TGTGCCAGCAGCTGGAGTACGGGACAGGGTGGCGAGCAGTACTTC
TRBJ2-7 . TRBV7-2 once CASSLRSGLTIHSYEQYF TGTGCCAGCAGCCTCCGATCTGGACTGACCATTCATTCCTACGAGCAGTACTTC
TRBJ2-7 . TRBV13 few CASSYHSDSTVPYEQYF TGTGCCAGCAGCTATCACTCGGACAGTACCGTACCCTACGAGCAGTACTTC
TRBJ2-2 . TRBV7-2 . CASSATTDKRTGELFF TGTGCCAGCAGCGCTACCACGGATAAGAGGACCGGGGAGCTGTTTTTT
TRBJ1-5 . TRBV19 . CASSGAGPNQPQHF TGTGCCAGTAGTGGCGCAGGGCCTAATCAGCCCCAGCATTTT
TRBJ2-7 . TRBV6-5 . CASSYSGGTNYEQYF TGTGCCAGCAGTTACTCAGGAGGGACCAACTACGAGCAGTACTTC
TRBJ1-6 . TRBV30 . CAWNQGSPLHF TGTGCCTGGAATCAGGGATCACCCCTCCACTTT
TRBJ1-5 TRBD1 TRBV29-1 . CSVGQGPNQPQHF TGCAGCGTCGGACAGGGACCGAATCAGCCCCAGCATTTT
TRBJ1-5 . TRBV2 . CASRGGNQPQHF TGTGCCAGCAGAGGGGGCAATCAGCCCCAGCATTTT
TRBJ2-3 . TRBV12-5 . CASGLGARDTQYF TGTGCTAGTGGGCTGGGGGCTCGGGATACGCAGTATTTT
TRBJ1-3 . TRBV30 . CAWSVGGSGNTIYF TGTGCCTGGAGTGTAGGAGGATCCGGAAACACCATATATTTT
TRBJ1-1 TRBD1 TRBV5-1 . CASSWGDRGSNTEAFF TGCGCCAGCAGCTGGGGGGACAGGGGCTCGAACACTGAAGCTTTCTTT
TRBJ2-7 TRBD1 TRBV5-1 . CASSFTPGQGMYEQYF TGCGCCAGCAGCTTTACACCGGGACAGGGGATGTACGAGCAGTACTTC
TRBJ2-5 TRBD1 TRBV11-2 . CASSFRGMFQETQYF TGTGCCAGCAGCTTCAGGGGGATGTTTCAAGAGACCCAGTACTTC
TRBJ1-2 TRBD1 TRBV29-1 . CSAGTGESYGYTF TGCAGCGCGGGGACAGGGGAGAGCTATGGCTACACCTTC